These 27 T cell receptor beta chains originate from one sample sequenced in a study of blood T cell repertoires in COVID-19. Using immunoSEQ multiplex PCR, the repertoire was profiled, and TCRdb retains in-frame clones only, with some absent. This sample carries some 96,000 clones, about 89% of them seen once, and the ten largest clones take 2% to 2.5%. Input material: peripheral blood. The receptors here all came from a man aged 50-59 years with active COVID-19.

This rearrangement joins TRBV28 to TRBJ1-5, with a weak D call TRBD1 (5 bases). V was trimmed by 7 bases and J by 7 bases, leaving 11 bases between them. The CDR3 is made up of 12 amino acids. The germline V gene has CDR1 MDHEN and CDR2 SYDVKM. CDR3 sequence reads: CASTGSGQPQHF. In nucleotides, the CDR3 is TGTGCCAGCACCGGATCAGGGCAGCCCCAGCATTTT.

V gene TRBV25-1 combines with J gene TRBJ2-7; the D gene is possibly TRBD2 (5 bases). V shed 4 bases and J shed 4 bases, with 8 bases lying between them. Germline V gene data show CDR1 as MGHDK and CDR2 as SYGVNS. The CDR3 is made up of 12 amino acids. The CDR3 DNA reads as TGTGCCAGCAGTGGGACTGGTTACGAGCAGTACTTC. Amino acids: CASSGTGYEQYF.

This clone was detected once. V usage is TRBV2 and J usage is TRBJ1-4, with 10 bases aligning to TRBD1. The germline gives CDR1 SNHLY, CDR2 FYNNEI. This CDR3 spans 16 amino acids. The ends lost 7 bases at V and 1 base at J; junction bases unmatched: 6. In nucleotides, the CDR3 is TGTGCCAGCACCTCGGGGACAGGGGTAACTAATGAAAAACTGTTTTTT. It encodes CASTSGTGVTNEKLFF.

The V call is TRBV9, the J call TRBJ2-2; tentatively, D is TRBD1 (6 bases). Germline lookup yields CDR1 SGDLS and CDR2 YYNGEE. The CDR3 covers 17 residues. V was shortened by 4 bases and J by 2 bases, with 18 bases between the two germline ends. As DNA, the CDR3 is TGTGCCAGCAGCATACTCTCAGGACAGACCAACACCGGGGAGCTGTTTTTT. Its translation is CASSILSGQTNTGELFF.

The CDR3 nucleotides read TGTGCCAGCGAGGATTGGACAGGGAGGTCGCATGGCTACACCTTC. It specifies CASEDWTGRSHGYTF. J is TRBJ1-2 and V is TRBV6-5, with 8 bases matching TRBD1. CDR1 and CDR2 from the germline V gene are MNHEY and SVGAGI. The CDR3 is 15 residues long. After removal of 8 bases from V and 6 bases from J, the junction contained 14 bases not matched to a gene.

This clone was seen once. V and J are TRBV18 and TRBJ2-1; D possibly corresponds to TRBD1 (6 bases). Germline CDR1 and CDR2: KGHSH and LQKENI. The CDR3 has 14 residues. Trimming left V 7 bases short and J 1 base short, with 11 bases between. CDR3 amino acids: CASLTGPSYNEQFF. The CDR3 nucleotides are TGTGCCAGCTTAACAGGGCCATCCTACAATGAGCAGTTCTTC.

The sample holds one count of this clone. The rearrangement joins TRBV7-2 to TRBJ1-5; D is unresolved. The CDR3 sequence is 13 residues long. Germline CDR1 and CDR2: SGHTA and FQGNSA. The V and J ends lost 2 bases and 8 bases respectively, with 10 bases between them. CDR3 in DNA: TGTGCCAGCAGCTTAACCTCCGGTGAGCCCCAGCATTTT. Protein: CASSLTSGEPQHF.

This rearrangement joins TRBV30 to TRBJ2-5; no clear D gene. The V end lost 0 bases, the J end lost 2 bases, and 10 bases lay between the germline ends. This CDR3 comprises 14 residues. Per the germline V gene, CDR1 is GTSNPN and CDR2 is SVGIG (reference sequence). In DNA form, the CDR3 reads TGTGCCTGGAGTGTGCCAGCGCCGCAAGAGACCCAGTACTTC. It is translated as CAWSVPAPQETQYF.

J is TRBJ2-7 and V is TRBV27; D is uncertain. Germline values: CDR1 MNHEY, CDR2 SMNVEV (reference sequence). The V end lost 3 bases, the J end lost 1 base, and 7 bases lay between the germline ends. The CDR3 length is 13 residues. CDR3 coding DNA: TGTGCCAGCAGTTTTAGAGTGTCCTACGAGCAGTACTTC. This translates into CASSFRVSYEQYF.

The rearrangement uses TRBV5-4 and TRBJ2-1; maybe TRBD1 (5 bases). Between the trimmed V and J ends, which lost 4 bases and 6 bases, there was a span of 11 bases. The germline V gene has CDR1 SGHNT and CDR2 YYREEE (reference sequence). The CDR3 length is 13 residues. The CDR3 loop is CASSPQGSNEQFF. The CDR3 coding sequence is TGTGCCAGCAGCCCCCAGGGATCCAATGAGCAGTTCTTC.

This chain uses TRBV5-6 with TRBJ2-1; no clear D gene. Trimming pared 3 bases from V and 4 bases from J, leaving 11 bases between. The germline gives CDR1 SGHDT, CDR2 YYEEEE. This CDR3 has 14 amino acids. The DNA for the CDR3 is TGTGCCAGCAGCTCCCGGGTGGAGTACAATGAGCAGTTCTTC. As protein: CASSSRVEYNEQFF. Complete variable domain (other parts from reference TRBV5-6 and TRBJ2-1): DAGVTQSPTHLIKTRGQQVTLRCSPKSGHDTVSWYQQALGQGPQFIFQYYEEEERQRGNFPDRFSGHQFPNYSSELNVNALLLGDSALYLCASSSRVEYNEQFFGPGTRLTVL.

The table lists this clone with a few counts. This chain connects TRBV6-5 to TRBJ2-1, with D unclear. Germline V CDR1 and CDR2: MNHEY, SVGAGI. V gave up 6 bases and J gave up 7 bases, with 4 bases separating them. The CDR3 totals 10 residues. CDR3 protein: CASRRNEQFF. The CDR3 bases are TGTGCCAGCAGGAGAAATGAGCAGTTCTTC.

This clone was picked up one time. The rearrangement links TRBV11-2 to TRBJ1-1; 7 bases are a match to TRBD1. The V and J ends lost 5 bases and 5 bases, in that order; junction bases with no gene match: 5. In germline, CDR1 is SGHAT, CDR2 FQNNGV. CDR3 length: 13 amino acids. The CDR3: CASSQKGQTEAFF. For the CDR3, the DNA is TGTGCCAGCAGCCAGAAGGGACAGACTGAAGCTTTCTTT.

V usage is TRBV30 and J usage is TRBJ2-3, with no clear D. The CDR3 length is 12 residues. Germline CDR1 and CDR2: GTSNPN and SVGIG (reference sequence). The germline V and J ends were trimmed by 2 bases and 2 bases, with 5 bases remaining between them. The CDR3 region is CAWSLLTDTQYF. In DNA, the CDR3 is TGTGCCTGGAGTCTCCTCACAGATACGCAGTATTTT.

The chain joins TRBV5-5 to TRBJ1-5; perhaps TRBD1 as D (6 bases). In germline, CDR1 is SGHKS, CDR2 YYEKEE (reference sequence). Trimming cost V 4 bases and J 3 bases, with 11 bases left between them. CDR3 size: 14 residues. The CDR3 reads CASSPRQANQPQHF. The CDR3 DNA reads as TGTGCCAGCAGCCCCCGACAGGCCAATCAGCCCCAGCATTTT. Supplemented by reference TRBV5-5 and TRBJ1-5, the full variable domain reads DAGVTQSPTHLIKTRGQQVTLRCSPISGHKSVSWYQQVLGQGPQFIFQYYEKEERGRGNFPDRFSARQFPNYSSELNVNALLLGDSALYLCASSPRQANQPQHFGDGTRLSIL.

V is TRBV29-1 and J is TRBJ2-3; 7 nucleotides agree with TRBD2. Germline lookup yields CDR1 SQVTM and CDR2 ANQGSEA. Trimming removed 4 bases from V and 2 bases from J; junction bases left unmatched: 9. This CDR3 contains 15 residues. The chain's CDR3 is CSVVEGRENTDTQYF. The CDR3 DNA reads TGCAGCGTTGTGGAGGGGAGGGAGAACACAGATACGCAGTATTTT.

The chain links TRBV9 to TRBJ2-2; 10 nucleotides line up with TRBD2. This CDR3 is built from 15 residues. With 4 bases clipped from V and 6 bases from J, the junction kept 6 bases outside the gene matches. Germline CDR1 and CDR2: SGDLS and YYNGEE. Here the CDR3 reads CASSSTSGVSGELFF. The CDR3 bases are TGTGCCAGCAGCTCAACTAGCGGGGTTTCCGGGGAGCTGTTTTTT.

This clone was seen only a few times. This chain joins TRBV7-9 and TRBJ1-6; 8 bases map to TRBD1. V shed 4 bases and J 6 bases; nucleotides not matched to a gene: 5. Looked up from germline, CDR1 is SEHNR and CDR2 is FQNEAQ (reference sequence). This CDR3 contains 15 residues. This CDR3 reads CASSSQGAVNSPLHF. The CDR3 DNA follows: TGTGCCAGCAGCTCCCAGGGGGCCGTTAATTCACCCCTCCACTTT.

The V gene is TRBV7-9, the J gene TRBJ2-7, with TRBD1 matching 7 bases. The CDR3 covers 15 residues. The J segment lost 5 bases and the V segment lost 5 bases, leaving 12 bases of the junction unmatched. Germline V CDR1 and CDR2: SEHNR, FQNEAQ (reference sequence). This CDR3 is CASSTGQAAVHEQYF. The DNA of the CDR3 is TGTGCCAGCAGCACCGGACAGGCCGCGGTCCACGAGCAGTACTTC.

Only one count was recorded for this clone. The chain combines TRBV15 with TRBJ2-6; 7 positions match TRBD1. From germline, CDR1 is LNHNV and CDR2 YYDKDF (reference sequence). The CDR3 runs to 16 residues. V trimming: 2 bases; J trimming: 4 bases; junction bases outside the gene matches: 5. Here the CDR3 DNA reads TGTGCCACCAGCAGACCGGGGACAGCCGGGGCCAACGTCCTGACTTTC. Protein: CATSRPGTAGANVLTF.

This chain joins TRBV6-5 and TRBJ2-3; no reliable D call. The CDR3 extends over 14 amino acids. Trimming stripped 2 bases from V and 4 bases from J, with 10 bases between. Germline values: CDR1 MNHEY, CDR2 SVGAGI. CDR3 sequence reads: CASSYGALADTQYF. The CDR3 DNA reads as TGTGCCAGCAGTTACGGCGCCCTAGCAGATACGCAGTATTTT.

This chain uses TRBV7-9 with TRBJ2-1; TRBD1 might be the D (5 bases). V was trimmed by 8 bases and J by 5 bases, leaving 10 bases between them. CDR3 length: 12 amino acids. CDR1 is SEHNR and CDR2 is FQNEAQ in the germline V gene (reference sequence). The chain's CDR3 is CASDSRDNEQFF. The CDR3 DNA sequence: TGTGCCAGCGATTCCAGGGACAATGAGCAGTTCTTC. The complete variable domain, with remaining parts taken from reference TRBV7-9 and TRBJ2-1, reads DTGVSQNPRHKITKRGQNVTFRCDPISEHNRLYWYRQTLGQGPEFLTYFQNEAQLEKSRLLSDRFSAERPKGSFSTLEIQRTEQGDSAMYLCASDSRDNEQFFGPGTRLTVL.

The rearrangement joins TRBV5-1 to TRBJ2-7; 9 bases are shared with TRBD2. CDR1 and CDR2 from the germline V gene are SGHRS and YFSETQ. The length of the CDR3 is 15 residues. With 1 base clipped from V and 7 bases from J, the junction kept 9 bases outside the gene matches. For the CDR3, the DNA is TGCGCCAGCAGCTTGCGGGCTAGCGGGGAGAGGGAGCAGTACTTC. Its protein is CASSLRASGEREQYF. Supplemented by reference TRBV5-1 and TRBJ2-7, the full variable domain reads KAGVTQTPRYLIKTRGQQVTLSCSPISGHRSVSWYQQTPGQGLQFLFEYFSETQRNKGNFPGRFSGRQFSNSRSEMNVSTLELGDSALYLCASSLRASGEREQYFGPGTRLTVT.

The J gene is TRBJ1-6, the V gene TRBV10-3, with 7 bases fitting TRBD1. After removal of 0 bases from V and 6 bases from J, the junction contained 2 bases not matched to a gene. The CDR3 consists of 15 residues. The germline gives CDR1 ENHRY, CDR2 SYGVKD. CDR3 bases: TGTGCCATCAGTGAGTCGGGACAGCCTAATTCACCCCTCCACTTT. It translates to CAISESGQPNSPLHF.

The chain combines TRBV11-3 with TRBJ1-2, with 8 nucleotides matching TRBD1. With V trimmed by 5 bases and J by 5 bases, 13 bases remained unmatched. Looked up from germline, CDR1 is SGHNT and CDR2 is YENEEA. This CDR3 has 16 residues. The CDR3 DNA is TGTGCCAGCAGCCCTACGGAGGGGACAGGATTTTATGGCTACACCTTC. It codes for CASSPTEGTGFYGYTF.

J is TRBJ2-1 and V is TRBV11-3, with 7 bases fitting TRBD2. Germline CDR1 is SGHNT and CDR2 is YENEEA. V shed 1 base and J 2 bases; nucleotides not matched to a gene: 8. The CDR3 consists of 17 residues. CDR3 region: CASSLALAVDPYNEQFF. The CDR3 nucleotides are TGTGCCAGCAGCTTAGCCCTAGCGGTGGATCCCTACAATGAGCAGTTCTTC. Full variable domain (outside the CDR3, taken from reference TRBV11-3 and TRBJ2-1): EAGVVQSPRYKIIEKKQPVAFWCNPISGHNTLYWYLQNLGQGPELLIRYENEEAVDDSQLPKDRFSAERLKGVDSTLKIQPAELGDSAVYLCASSLALAVDPYNEQFFGPGTRLTVL.

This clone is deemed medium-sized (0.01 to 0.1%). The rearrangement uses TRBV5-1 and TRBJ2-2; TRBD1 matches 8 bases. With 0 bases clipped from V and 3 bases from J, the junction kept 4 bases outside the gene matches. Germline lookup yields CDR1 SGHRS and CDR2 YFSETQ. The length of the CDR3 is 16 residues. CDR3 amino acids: CASSLVQGADTGELFF. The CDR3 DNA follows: TGCGCCAGCAGCTTGGTTCAGGGGGCGGACACCGGGGAGCTGTTTTTT.